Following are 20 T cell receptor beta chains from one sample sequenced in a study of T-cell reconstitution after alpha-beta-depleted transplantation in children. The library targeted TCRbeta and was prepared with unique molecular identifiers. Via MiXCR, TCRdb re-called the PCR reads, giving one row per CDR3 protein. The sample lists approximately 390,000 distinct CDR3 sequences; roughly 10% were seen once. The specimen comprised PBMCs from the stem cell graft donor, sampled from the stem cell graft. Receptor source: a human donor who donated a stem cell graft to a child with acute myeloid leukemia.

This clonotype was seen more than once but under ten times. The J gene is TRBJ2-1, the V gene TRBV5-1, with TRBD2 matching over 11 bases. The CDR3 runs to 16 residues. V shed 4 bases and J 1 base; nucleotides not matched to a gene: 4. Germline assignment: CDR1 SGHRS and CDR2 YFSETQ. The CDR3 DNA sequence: TGCGCCAGCAGCCCAACTAGCGGGGGTTCCTACAATGAGCAGTTCTTC. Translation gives CASSPTSGGSYNEQFF.

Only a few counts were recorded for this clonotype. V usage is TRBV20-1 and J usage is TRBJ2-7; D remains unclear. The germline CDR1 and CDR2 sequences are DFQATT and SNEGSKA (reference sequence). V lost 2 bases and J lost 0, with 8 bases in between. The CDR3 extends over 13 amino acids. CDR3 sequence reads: CSARPKSSYEQYV. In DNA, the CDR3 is TGCAGTGCTAGACCCAAGAGCTCCTACGAGCAGTACGTC.

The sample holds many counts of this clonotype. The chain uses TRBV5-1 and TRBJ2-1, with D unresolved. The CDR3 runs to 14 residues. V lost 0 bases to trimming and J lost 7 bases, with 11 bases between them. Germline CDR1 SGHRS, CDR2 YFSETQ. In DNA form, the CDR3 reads TGCGCCAGCAGCTTGGAGACTCCCGAGAATGAGCAGTTCTTC. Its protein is CASSLETPENEQFF. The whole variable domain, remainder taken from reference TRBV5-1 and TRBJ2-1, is KAGVTQTPRYLIKTRGQQVTLSCSPISGHRSVSWYQQTPGQGLQFLFEYFSETQRNKGNFPGRFSGRQFSNSRSEMNVSTLELGDSALYLCASSLETPENEQFFGPGTRLTVL.

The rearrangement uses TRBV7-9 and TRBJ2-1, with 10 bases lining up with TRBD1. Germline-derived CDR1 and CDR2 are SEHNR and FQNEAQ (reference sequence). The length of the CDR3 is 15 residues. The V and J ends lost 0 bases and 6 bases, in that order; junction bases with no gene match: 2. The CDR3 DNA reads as TGTGCCAGCAGCTTAGCGCGGGACAGGGGCAATGAGCAGTTCTTC. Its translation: CASSLARDRGNEQFF. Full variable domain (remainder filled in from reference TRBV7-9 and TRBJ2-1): DTGVSQNPRHKITKRGQNVTFRCDPISEHNRLYWYRQTLGQGPEFLTYFQNEAQLEKSRLLSDRFSAERPKGSFSTLEIQRTEQGDSAMYLCASSLARDRGNEQFFGPGTRLTVL.

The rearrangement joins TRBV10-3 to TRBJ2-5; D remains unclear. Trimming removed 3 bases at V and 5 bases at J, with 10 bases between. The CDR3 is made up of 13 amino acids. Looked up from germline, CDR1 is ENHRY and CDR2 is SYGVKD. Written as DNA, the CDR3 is TGTGCCATCAGTGATGGGGTGGTGGAGACCCAGTACTTC. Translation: CAISDGVVETQYF.

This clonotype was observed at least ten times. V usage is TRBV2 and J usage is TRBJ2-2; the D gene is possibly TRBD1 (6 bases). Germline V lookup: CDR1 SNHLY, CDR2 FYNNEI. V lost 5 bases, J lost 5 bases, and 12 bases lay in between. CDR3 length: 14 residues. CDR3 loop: CASSSTGATGELFF. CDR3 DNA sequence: TGTGCCAGCAGTTCGACAGGAGCAACCGGGGAGCTGTTTTTT.

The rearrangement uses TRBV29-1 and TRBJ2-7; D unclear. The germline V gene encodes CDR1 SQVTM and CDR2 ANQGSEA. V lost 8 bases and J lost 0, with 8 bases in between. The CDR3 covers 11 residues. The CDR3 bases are TGCAGCCCTCGGGCCTCCTACGAGCAGTACGTC. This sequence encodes CSPRASYEQYV.

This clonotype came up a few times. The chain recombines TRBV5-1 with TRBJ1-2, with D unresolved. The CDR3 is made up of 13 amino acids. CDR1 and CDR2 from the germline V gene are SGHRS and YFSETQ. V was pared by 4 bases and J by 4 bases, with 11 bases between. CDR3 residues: CASSPDRFYGYTF. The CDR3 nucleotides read TGCGCCAGCAGCCCCGACCGCTTCTATGGCTACACCTTC.

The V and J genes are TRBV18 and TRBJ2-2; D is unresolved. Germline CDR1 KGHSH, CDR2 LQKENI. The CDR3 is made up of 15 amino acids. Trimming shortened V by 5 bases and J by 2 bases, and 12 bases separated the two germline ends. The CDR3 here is CASSTPLPNTGELFF. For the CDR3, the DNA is TGTGCCAGCTCAACTCCTCTCCCTAACACCGGGGAGCTGTTTTTT.

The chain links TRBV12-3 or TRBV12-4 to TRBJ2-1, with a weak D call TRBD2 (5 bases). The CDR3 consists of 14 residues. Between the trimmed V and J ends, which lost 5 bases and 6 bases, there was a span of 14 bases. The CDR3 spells CASSLDCLINEQFF. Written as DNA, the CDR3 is TGTGCCAGCAGTCTGGACTGTCTAATCAATGAGCAGTTCTTC.

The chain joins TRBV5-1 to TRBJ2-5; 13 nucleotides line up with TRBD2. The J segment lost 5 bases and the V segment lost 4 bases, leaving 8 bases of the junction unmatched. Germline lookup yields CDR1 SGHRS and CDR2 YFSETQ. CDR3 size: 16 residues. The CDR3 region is CASSPWTSGGFETQYF. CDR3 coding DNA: TGCGCCAGCAGCCCATGGACTAGCGGGGGTTTCGAGACCCAGTACTTC.

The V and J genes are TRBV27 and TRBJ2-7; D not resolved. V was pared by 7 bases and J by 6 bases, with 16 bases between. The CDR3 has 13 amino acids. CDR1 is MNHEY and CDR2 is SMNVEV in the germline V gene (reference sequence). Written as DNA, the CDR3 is TGTGCCAGCAAGTGGATAATTGGCGGCGAGCAGTACTTC. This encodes CASKWIIGGEQYF.

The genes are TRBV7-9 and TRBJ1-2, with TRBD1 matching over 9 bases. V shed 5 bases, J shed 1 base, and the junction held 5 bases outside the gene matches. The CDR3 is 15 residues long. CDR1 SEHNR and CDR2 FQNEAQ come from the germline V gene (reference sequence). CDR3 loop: CASSEQGARNYGYTF. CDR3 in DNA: TGTGCCAGCAGCGAACAGGGGGCCCGTAACTATGGCTACACCTTC.

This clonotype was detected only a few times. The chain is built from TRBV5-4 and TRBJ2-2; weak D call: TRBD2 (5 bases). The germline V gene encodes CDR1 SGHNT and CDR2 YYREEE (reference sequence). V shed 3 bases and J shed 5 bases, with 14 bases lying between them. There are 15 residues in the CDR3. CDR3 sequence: CASSSVQTKTGELFF. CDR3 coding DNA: TGTGCCAGCAGCTCCGTACAGACTAAGACCGGGGAGCTGTTTTTT.

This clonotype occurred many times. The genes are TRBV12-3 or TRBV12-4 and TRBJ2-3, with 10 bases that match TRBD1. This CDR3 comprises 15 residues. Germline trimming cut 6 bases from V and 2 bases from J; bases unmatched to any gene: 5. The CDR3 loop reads CASSRRQGATDTQYF. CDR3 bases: TGTGCCAGCAGCCGCCGACAGGGGGCCACAGATACGCAGTATTTT.

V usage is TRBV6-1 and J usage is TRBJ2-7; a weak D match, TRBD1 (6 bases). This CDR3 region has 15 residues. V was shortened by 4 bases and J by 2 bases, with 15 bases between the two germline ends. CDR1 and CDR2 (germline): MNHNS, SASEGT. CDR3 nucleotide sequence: TGTGCCAGCAGTGGGGCCGGGACACCTACCTACGAGCAGTACTTC. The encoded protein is CASSGAGTPTYEQYF.

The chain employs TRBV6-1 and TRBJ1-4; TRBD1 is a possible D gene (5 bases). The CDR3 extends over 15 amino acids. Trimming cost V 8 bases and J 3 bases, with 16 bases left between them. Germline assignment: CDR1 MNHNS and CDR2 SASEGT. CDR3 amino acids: CASLGGGFANEKLFF. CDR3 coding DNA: TGTGCCAGCCTCGGGGGTGGATTTGCTAATGAAAAACTGTTTTTT.

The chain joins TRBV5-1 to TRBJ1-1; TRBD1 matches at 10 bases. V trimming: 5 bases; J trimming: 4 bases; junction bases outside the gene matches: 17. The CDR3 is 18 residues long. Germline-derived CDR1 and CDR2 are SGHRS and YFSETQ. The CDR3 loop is CASRRAPTGTGAGTEAFF. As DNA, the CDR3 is TGCGCCAGCAGAAGAGCACCAACCGGGACAGGGGCCGGCACTGAAGCTTTCTTT.

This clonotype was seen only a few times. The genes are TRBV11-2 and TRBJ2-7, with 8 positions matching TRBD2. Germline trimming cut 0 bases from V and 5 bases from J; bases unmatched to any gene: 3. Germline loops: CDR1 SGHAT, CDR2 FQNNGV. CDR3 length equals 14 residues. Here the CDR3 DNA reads TGTGCCAGCAGCTTAGATGGGACTAGGGACGAGCAGTACGTC. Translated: CASSLDGTRDEQYV.

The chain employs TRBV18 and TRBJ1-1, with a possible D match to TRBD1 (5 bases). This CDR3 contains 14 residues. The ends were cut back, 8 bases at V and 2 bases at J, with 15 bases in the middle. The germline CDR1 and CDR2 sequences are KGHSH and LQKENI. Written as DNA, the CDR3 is TGTGCCAGCGCCCCGGGACCGATAAACACTGAAGCTTTCTTT. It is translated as CASAPGPINTEAFF.